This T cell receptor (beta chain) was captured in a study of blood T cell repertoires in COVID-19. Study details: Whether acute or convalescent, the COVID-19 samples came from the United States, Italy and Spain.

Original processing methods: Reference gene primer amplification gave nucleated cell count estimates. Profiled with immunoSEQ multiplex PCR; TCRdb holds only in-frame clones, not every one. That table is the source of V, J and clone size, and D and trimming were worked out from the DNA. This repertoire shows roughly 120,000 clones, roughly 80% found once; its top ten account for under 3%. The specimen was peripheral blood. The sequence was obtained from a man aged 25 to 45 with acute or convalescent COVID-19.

The chain's CDR3 is CASNSFTGSSFYGYTF. Here the CDR3 DNA reads TGTGCCAGCAACTCATTTACAGGCTCTTCCTTCTATGGCTACACCTTC. The rearrangement links TRBV4-2 to TRBJ1-2; D perhaps matches TRBD1 (5 bases). Germline V gives CDR1 LGHNA, CDR2 YNFKEQ. Between the trimmed V and J ends, which lost 7 bases and 4 bases, there was a span of 22 bases. The CDR3 has 16 residues.